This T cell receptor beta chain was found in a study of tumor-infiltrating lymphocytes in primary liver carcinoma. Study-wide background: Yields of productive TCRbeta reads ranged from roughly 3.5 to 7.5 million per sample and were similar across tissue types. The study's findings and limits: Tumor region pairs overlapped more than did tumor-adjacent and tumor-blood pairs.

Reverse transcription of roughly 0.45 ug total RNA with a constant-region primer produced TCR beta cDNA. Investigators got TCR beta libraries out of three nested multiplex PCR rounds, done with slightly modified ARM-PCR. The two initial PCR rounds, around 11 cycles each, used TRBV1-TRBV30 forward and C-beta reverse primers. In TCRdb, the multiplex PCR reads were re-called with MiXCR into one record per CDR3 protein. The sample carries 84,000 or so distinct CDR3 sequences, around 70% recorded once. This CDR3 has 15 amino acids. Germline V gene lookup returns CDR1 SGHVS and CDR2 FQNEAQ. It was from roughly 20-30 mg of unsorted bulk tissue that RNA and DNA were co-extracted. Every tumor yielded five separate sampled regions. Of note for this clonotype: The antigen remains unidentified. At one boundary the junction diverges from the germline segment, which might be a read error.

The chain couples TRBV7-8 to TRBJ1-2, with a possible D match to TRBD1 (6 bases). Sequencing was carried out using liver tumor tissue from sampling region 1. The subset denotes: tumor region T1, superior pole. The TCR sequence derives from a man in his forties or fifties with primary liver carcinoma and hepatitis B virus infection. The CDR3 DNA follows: TGTGCCAGCAGCTCTCGTACGGGGGCGAAATATGGCTACACATTC. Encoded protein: CASSSRTGAKYGYTF.